These 28 T cell receptor beta chains originate from one sample sequenced in a study of blood T cells in healthy people across ages. With a J-beta primer mix and a sample-barcoded 5' primer, a second PCR ran about 7 to 11 cycles. TCRdb re-analysed the 5' RACE reads in MiXCR, keeping a single row per CDR3 protein. Of 1.5 million to 1.8 million distinct CDR3 sequences in the sample, 35% to 45% are singletons; the top ten hold approximately 4%. The sequencing input was blood. Receptor source: a woman aged 18-29 years in good health.

The rearrangement links TRBV20-1 to TRBJ2-1, with 8 bases fitting TRBD2. V gave up 5 bases and J gave up 4 bases; unmatched junction bases: 13. Germline-derived CDR1 and CDR2 are DFQATT and SNEGSKA (reference sequence). This CDR3 region has 16 residues. The CDR3 DNA is TGCAGTGCTCGAACCTCCCTTAGCGGGATTTACAATGAGCAGTTCTTC. Amino acids: CSARTSLSGIYNEQFF.

This clonotype was found a few times. The chain links TRBV28 to TRBJ1-2; perhaps TRBD1 as D (6 bases). The CDR3 sequence is 14 residues long. The ends were cut back, 8 bases at V and 3 bases at J, with 16 bases in the middle. Germline V gene data show CDR1 as MDHEN and CDR2 as SYDVKM. CDR3 sequence: CASSPRGAYYGYTF. The CDR3 region has the DNA TGTGCCAGCTCGCCCAGGGGCGCCTACTATGGCTACACCTTC.

A few counts support this clonotype. The chain has TRBV21-1 and TRBJ2-3; TRBD1 is the table's D call and was not checked against the DNA. TRBV21-1 is described as a pseudogene. This CDR3 has 16 amino acids. The CDR3 nucleotides are TGTGCCAGCAGCCAGGACAGGGGGTATATCAGAGATACGCAGTATTTT. Its protein product is CASSQDRGYIRDTQYF.

This clonotype was found a few times. The V call is TRBV28, the J call TRBJ2-1; 10 nucleotides line up with TRBD2. V gave up 3 bases and J gave up 8 bases; unmatched junction bases: 13. Per germline, CDR1 MDHEN and CDR2 SYDVKM. This CDR3 spans 17 amino acids. CDR3 region: CASSFITSGARSDEQFF. CDR3 DNA: TGTGCCAGCAGTTTTATTACTAGCGGGGCCAGGAGCGATGAGCAGTTCTTC.

The rearrangement joins TRBV24-1 to TRBJ2-1; a weak D match, TRBD1 (6 bases). The CDR3 is 14 amino acids. The V end was cut by 3 bases, the J end by 4 bases, with 9 bases between. From germline, CDR1 is KGHDR and CDR2 SFDVKD. CDR3 sequence (DNA): TGTGCCACCAGTGATGTGGGGGCGTACAATGAGCAGTTCTTC. It yields the protein CATSDVGAYNEQFF.

The chain links TRBV4-3 to TRBJ2-7; possibly TRBD1 or TRBD2 for D (5 bases each). The CDR3 has 14 residues. The germline V gene has CDR1 LGHNA and CDR2 YSLEER. V gave up 2 bases and J gave up 7 bases, with 15 bases separating them. The chain's CDR3 is CASSQYTEGNEQYF. The CDR3 DNA reads TGCGCCAGCAGCCAATACACAGAGGGGAATGAGCAGTACTTC.

The gene calls are TRBV27 and TRBJ1-2; D perhaps matches TRBD1 (5 bases). Germline CDR1 reads MNHEY; CDR2 reads SMNVEV (reference sequence). The CDR3 contains 11 residues. Trimming removed 10 bases from V and 6 bases from J, with 12 bases in between. CDR3 residues: CATRRGHGYTF. CDR3 DNA: TGTGCCACCCGACGGGGCCATGGCTACACCTTC.

About this clonotype: A junction end diverges from the germline sequence, so it may reflect a read error. The chain is built from TRBV20-1 and TRBJ2-6; 9 nucleotides match TRBD1. This CDR3 spans 19 amino acids. The germline V gene encodes CDR1 DFQATT and CDR2 SNEGSKA (reference sequence). As DNA, the CDR3 is TGCAGTGCTAGAGATCTGGGGGACAGGGTGTCAGCTGGGGCCGACGTCCTGACTTTC. Its protein is CSARDLGDRVSAGADVLTF.

A remark on this clonotype: The conserved phenylalanine or tryptophan normally closing the CDR3 is absent here, so this likely arose from a read error. V and J are TRBV4-2 and TRBJ2-7; 8 bases agree with TRBD2. Germline trimming cut 3 bases from V and 2 bases from J; bases unmatched to any gene: 6. The germline gives CDR1 LGHNA, CDR2 YNFKEQ. This CDR3 has 15 residues. The CDR3 here is CASSQLPGLAYEQYS. The CDR3 DNA reads as TGTGCCAGCAGCCAGTTACCGGGACTAGCCTACGAGCAGTACTCC.

V usage is TRBV7-9 and J usage is TRBJ1-1; no definite D call. CDR3 length: 15 amino acids. Germline V gene data show CDR1 as SEHNR and CDR2 as FQNEAQ (reference sequence). V lost 2 bases to trimming and J lost 1 base, with 11 bases between them. CDR3: CASSLSRRGNTEAFF. DNA for the CDR3: TGTGCCAGCAGCTTATCTCGCCGGGGGAACACTGAAGCTTTCTTT. The entire variable domain, with the rest obtained from reference TRBV7-9 and TRBJ1-1, is as follows: DTGVSQNPRHKITKRGQNVTFRCDPISEHNRLYWYRQTLGQGPEFLTYFQNEAQLEKSRLLSDRFSAERPKGSFSTLEIQRTEQGDSAMYLCASSLSRRGNTEAFFGQGTRLTVV.

The CDR3 DNA sequence: TGTGCCAGTAGTAGTGCGGGTTCCGAGCAGTACTTC. Translated: CASSSAGSEQYF. The rearrangement uses TRBV19 and TRBJ2-7; D is possibly TRBD2 (5 bases). The V end was cut by 4 bases, the J end by 6 bases, with 10 bases between. Germline loops: CDR1 LNHDA, CDR2 SQIVND (reference sequence). This CDR3 region has 12 residues. The full variable domain, with the rest looked up from reference TRBV19 and TRBJ2-7, is DGGITQSPKYLFRKEGQNVTLSCEQNLNHDAMYWYRQDPGQGLRLIYYSQIVNDFQKGDIAEGYSVSREKKESFPLTVTSAQKNPTAFYLCASSSAGSEQYFGPGTRLTVT.

The rearrangement links TRBV30 to TRBJ2-3; the D gene is possibly TRBD1 (6 bases). Trimming shortened V by 0 bases and J by 6 bases, and 10 bases separated the two germline ends. The germline V gene encodes CDR1 GTSNPN and CDR2 SVGIG (reference sequence). CDR3 size: 13 residues. The CDR3: CAWSVRGTDTQYF. CDR3 coding DNA: TGTGCCTGGAGTGTCAGGGGTACGGATACGCAGTATTTT.

This clonotype was detected a few times. The chain couples TRBV7-9 to TRBJ1-2; 7 bases map to TRBD1. V lost 7 bases, J lost 6 bases, and 5 bases stayed unmatched. The germline V gene has CDR1 SEHNR and CDR2 FQNEAQ (reference sequence). The CDR3 is 12 residues long. This CDR3 is CASTTGVDGYTF. Here the CDR3 DNA reads TGTGCCAGCACTACAGGGGTAGATGGCTACACCTTC. Filled out from reference TRBV7-9 and TRBJ1-2, the complete variable domain reads DTGVSQNPRHKITKRGQNVTFRCDPISEHNRLYWYRQTLGQGPEFLTYFQNEAQLEKSRLLSDRFSAERPKGSFSTLEIQRTEQGDSAMYLCASTTGVDGYTFGSGTRLTVV.

This clonotype was seen repeatedly, ten times or more. Relative to the germline gene, one junction end is altered; a read error may explain this. The chain has TRBV12-3 or TRBV12-4 and TRBJ2-6, with no clear D. The CDR3 runs 15 residues. DNA of the CDR3: TGTGCCAGCAGCTTAGCTGGGACTGGGGCCAACGTCCTGACTTTC. Protein product: CASSLAGTGANVLTF.

In DNA form, the CDR3 reads TGTGCCTGGAGTGTATCGGGTCGAAACACCATATATTTT. It encodes CAWSVSGRNTIYF. V usage is TRBV30 and J usage is TRBJ1-3; D unclear. Germline V CDR1 and CDR2: GTSNPN, SVGIG (reference sequence). The germline V and J ends were trimmed by 0 bases and 5 bases, with 8 bases remaining between them. The CDR3 consists of 13 residues. Complete variable domain (other parts from reference TRBV30 and TRBJ1-3): SQTIHQWPATLVQPVGSPLSLECTVEGTSNPNLYWYRQAAGRGLQLLFYSVGIGQISSEVPQNLSASRPQDRQFILSSKKLLLSDSGFYLCAWSVSGRNTIYFGEGSWLTVV.

V gene TRBV3-1 combines with J gene TRBJ2-1, with D perhaps TRBD1 (6 bases). CDR1 is LGHDT, CDR2 YNNKEL, per germline (reference sequence). The CDR3 extends over 18 amino acids. Trimming shortened V by 4 bases and J by 0 bases, and 19 bases separated the two germline ends. The CDR3 nucleotides read TGTGCCAGCAGCCGACCCTCACACAGGGATTTCTCCTACAATGAGCAGTTCTTC. Translating it yields CASSRPSHRDFSYNEQFF.

The CDR3 sequence is CASSLGGVRTEAFF. CDR3 nucleotide sequence: TGTGCCAGCAGTTTAGGAGGGGTACGGACTGAAGCTTTCTTT. The gene calls are TRBV12-3 or TRBV12-4 and TRBJ1-1; D is possibly TRBD1 (5 bases). The CDR3 spans 14 residues. The V gene lost 1 base and the J gene lost 5 bases, with 11 bases spanning the gap.

Only a few counts were recorded for this clonotype. The V call is TRBV20-1, the J call TRBJ1-4; 7 bases are a match to TRBD1. Losses at the gene ends were 1 base for V and 5 bases for J; bases not matched to a gene: 7. CDR1 is DFQATT, CDR2 SNEGSKA, per germline (reference sequence). This CDR3 has 15 amino acids. The CDR3 reads CSARGGPGGNEKLFF. CDR3 DNA sequence: TGCAGTGCTAGAGGGGGGCCAGGGGGAAATGAAAAACTGTTTTTT.

This clonotype was counted between two and nine times. The CDR3 bases are TGTGCCAGCAGCCTCCAGGGGACTAACTCCTACGAGCAGTACTTC. This codes for CASSLQGTNSYEQYF. This chain links TRBV27 with TRBJ2-7; possibly TRBD2 for D (7 bases). In germline, CDR1 is MNHEY, CDR2 SMNVEV (reference sequence). The CDR3 covers 15 residues. V shed 6 bases and J shed 0 bases, with 15 bases lying between them.

This clonotype was seen only a few times. The V call is TRBV3-1, the J call TRBJ2-1; the D gene could be TRBD1 or TRBD2 (6 bases each). Trimming removed 0 bases at V and 11 bases at J, with 20 bases between. This CDR3 contains 16 residues. Germline CDR1 is LGHDT and CDR2 is YNNKEL (reference sequence). The CDR3 DNA reads as TGTGCCAGCAGCCAAGATTCGGCTAGCTCGGGGGCCAAGCAGTTCTTC. This translates into CASSQDSASSGAKQFF.

This clonotype was counted a few times. CDR3 DNA sequence: TGCAGTGCTAGTAGACGGGACTCCTACGAGCAGTACTTC. It translates to CSASRRDSYEQYF. This chain links TRBV20-1 with TRBJ2-7; D might be TRBD2 (5 bases). The V gene lost 3 bases and the J gene lost 0 bases, with 9 bases spanning the gap. The germline gives CDR1 DFQATT, CDR2 SNEGSKA (reference sequence). The CDR3 has 13 amino acids.

This clonotype was picked up a small number of times. This chain links TRBV6-2 or TRBV6-3 with TRBJ2-7; perhaps TRBD2 as D (5 bases). This CDR3 comprises 13 residues. V was pared by 6 bases and J by 3 bases, with 12 bases between. In germline, CDR1 is MNHEY, CDR2 SVGEGT. The CDR3 nucleotides are TGTGCCAGCAGCGGGGAACCAAACTACGAGCAGTACTTC. Its translation: CASSGEPNYEQYF.

The genes are TRBV7-2 and TRBJ1-2; D is possibly TRBD1 (5 bases). The CDR3 is 14 residues long. Germline V gene sequence: CDR1 SGHTA, CDR2 FQGNSA. With 6 bases removed from V and 8 bases from J, the gap between germline ends came to 19 bases. The CDR3 spells CASSVRSTGGGYTF. The CDR3 DNA reads TGTGCCAGCAGTGTTAGGAGTACAGGTGGCGGCTACACCTTC.

V and J are TRBV9 and TRBJ1-6, with D possibly TRBD1 on 6 matching bases. V dropped 4 bases and J dropped 5 bases, with 10 bases sitting between them. This CDR3 is 14 amino acids long. Germline loops: CDR1 SGDLS, CDR2 YYNGEE. CDR3 protein: CASSPRTDNSPLHF. In DNA form, the CDR3 reads TGTGCCAGCAGCCCCCGGACAGATAATTCACCCCTCCACTTT.

This clonotype has at least ten counts. The genes are TRBV29-1 and TRBJ2-1, with TRBD1 matching over 7 bases. The CDR3 spans 14 residues. With V trimmed by 6 bases and J by 0 bases, 5 bases remained unmatched. Germline V gives CDR1 SQVTM, CDR2 ANQGSEA. CDR3 in amino acids: CSVAQGDSYNEQFF. The CDR3 DNA sequence: TGCAGCGTCGCTCAGGGGGACTCCTACAATGAGCAGTTCTTC.

As for this clonotype: The junction shows a germline mismatch at one end, possibly a read error. This chain joins TRBV28 and TRBJ2-6; D uncertain. CDR3 length: 14 residues. Germline V gene sequence: CDR1 MDHEN, CDR2 SYDVKM. CDR3 bases: TGTGCCGGCAGGTTTAGCTCTGGGGCCAACGTCCTGACTTTC. This sequence encodes CAGRFSSGANVLTF. Full variable domain (outside the CDR3, taken from reference TRBV28 and TRBJ2-6): DVKVTQSSRYLVKRTGEKVFLECVQDMDHENMFWYRQDPGLGLRLIYFSYDVKMKEKGDIPEGYSVSREKKERFSLILESASTNQTSMYLCAGRFSSGANVLTFGAGSRLTVL.

This clonotype was observed a handful of times. V is TRBV10-2 and J is TRBJ2-7, with D possibly called TRBD1 or TRBD2 (6 bases each). Germline V gives CDR1 WSHSY, CDR2 SAAADI. With 3 bases removed from V and 2 bases from J, the gap between germline ends came to 20 bases. The length of the CDR3 is 17 residues. The DNA for the CDR3 is TGCGCCAGCAGTGACTTCCCGGACAGACCGGGGGCCTACGAGCAGTACTTC. Its translation: CASSDFPDRPGAYEQYF.

The chain combines TRBV14 with TRBJ1-6; maybe TRBD1 (5 bases). Germline loops: CDR1 SGHDN, CDR2 FVKESK. The CDR3 sequence is 16 residues long. The V gene lost 0 bases and the J gene lost 8 bases, with 14 bases spanning the gap. CDR3 residues: CASSQDRGKGDSPLHF. For the CDR3, the DNA is TGTGCCAGCAGCCAAGATCGGGGGAAAGGGGATTCACCCCTCCACTTT.